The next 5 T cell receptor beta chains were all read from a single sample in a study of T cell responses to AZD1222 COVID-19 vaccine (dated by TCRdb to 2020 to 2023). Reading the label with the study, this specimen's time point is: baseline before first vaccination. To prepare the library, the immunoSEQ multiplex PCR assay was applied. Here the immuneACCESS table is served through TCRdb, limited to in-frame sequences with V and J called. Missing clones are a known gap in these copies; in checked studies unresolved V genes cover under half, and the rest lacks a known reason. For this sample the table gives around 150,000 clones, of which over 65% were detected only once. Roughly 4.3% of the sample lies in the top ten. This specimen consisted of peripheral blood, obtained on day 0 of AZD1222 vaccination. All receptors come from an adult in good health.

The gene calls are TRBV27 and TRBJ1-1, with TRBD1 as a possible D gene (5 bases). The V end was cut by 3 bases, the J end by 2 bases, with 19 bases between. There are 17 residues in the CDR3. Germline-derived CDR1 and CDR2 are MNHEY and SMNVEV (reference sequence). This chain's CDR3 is CASSFVPGPGGNTEAFF. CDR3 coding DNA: TGTGCCAGCAGTTTTGTCCCGGGACCCGGGGGTAACACTGAAGCTTTCTTT.

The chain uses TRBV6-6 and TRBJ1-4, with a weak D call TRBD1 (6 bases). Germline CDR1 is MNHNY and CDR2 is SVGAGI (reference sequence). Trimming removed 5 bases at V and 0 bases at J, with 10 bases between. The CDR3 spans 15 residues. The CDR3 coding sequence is TGTGCCAGCAGTCCTAGGACAGCAACTAATGAAAAACTGTTTTTT. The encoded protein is CASSPRTATNEKLFF.

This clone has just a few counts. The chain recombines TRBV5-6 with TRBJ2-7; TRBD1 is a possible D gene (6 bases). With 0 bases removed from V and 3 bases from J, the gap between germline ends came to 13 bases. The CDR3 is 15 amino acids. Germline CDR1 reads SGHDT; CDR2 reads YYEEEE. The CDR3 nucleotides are TGTGCCAGCAGCTTGGAACAGGGTATGGGCTACGAGCAGTACTTC. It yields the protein CASSLEQGMGYEQYF. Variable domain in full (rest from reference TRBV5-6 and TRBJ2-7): DAGVTQSPTHLIKTRGQQVTLRCSPKSGHDTVSWYQQALGQGPQFIFQYYEEEERQRGNFPDRFSGHQFPNYSSELNVNALLLGDSALYLCASSLEQGMGYEQYFGPGTRLTVT.

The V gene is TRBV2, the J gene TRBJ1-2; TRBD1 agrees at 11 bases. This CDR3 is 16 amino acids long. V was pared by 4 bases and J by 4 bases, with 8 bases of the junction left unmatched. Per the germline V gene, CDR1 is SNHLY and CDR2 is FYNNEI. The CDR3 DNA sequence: TGTGCCAGCAGTGGGACAGGGGGCCAATCCGGCTATGGCTACACCTTC. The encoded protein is CASSGTGGQSGYGYTF.

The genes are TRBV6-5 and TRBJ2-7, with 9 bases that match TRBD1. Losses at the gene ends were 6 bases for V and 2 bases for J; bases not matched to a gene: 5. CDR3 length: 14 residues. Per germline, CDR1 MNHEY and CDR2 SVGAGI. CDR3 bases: TGTGCCAGCAGAATCGGACAGGGGACCTACGAGCAGTACTTC. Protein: CASRIGQGTYEQYF.